This T cell receptor beta chain was observed in a study of cytomegalovirus exposure and HLA in healthy donors. Study-level results: Common viral pathogens were later found to be apparently linked to several of the most significant clusters. In an earlier analysis, in 620 or so donors, most V segments appeared productive either ~87% or ~30% of the time.

Germline loops: CDR1 KGHSH, CDR2 LQKENI. J was trimmed by 3 bases and V by 4 bases; bases with no gene match: 4. This CDR3 is 14 amino acids long. Use of 60 Vbeta and 13 Jbeta primers characterized the PCR. The protocol was immunoSEQ multiplex PCR, while the TCRdb copy is restricted to in-frame clones and leaves out a portion. The sample records about 70,000 clones, 86% being singletons. Of note for this clone: Its target is not known.

The chain employs TRBV18 and TRBJ2-5, with 8 bases that match TRBD2. Sequenced material: PBMCs. This receptor was obtained from a woman aged 25 to 45 in good health and CMV-seronegative. CDR3 sequence (DNA): TGTGCCAGCTCACACGGACTAGCAGAAGAGACCCAGTACTTC. This codes for CASSHGLAEETQYF.